In this sample, the clone carrying this T cell receptor (beta chain) turned up many times. These data belong to a study of blood T cell repertoires in COVID-19. Across the whole study: PBMCs, B-cell-depleted T cells, or T cells were the source of the cDNA or gDNA that made up the material.

Here immunoSEQ multiplex PCR was the method, and the copy in TCRdb shows in-frame clones only, minus some. This sample has under 400,000 clones, with 88% found just once. Individuals aged about 18 to 89 years were recruited from 24 US areas. Sequences were obtained from PBMCs or T cells enriched from blood (not recorded which). This receptor was taken from a woman in her 30s who had been exposed to COVID-19.

The CDR3 DNA reads as TGTGCCAGCAGCTTAGTTTGGAGTTACGAGCAGTACTTC. Protein product: CASSLVWSYEQYF. V is TRBV7-9 and J is TRBJ2-7; no firm D call. This CDR3 comprises 13 residues. Germline V gene sequence: CDR1 SEHNR, CDR2 FQNEAQ (reference sequence). V lost 1 base to trimming and J lost 4 bases, with 8 bases between them.